The T cell receptor (beta chain) under discussion was sequenced for a study of regulatory T cells in long-lasting Graves disease. Germline V CDR1 and CDR2: LNHDA, SQIVND (reference sequence). The CDR3 length is 14 residues. V shed 8 bases, J shed 8 bases, and the junction held 7 bases outside the gene matches. Time point described: newly diagnosed GD, antithyroid drugs for less than 3 months. Scientists built the TCR library using RNA that was extracted from PBMCs. Construction of TCR beta libraries relied on iRepertoire HTBI primers and on Arm-PCR targeting CDR3 regions. TCRdb re-analysed the multiplex PCR reads in MiXCR, keeping a single row per CDR3 protein. The sample records hundreds of thousands of distinct CDR3 sequences, around 15% being singletons. This same sample was also part of a study on T cells in Graves' hyperthyroidism and ophthalmopathy. That source reports: Expanded thyroid clonotypes (above 0.001) were mostly also found in blood.

The material sequenced was peripheral blood mononuclear cells (PBMCs), taken at new diagnosis, from a patient treated with antithyroid drugs. The V call is TRBV19, the J call TRBJ2-1, with TRBD2 identical over 12 bases. The source is a woman younger than 45 with Graves disease. The CDR3 bases are TGTGCCAGTTCCGGACTAGCGGGAAGCGATGAGCAGTTCTTC. Its protein product is CASSGLAGSDEQFF.